This passage covers 3 T cell receptor beta chains from one sample sequenced in a study of shared clonotypes between healthy human individuals. Measured with immunoSEQ multiplex PCR; TCRdb has only the in-frame clones, and not every one. The sample lists roughly 2 million clones, around 95% seen once, with 0.1% to 0.15% in the top ten. Sequenced sample: naive CD4+ T cells sorted from blood. Subset here: CD45RA+ positively selected. These receptor sequences come from a man between 18 and 35 years old in good health.

Regarding this clone: This CDR3 is also generated by other DNA sequences in the sample. The J gene is TRBJ2-7, the V gene TRBV7-8; 7 positions match TRBD1. The CDR3 runs to 14 residues. CDR1 is SGHVS and CDR2 is FQNEAQ in the germline V gene. The J segment lost 0 bases and the V segment lost 5 bases, leaving 4 bases of the junction unmatched. The CDR3 sequence: CASSPRDSSYEQYF. The CDR3 region has the DNA TGTGCCAGCAGCCCTAGGGACAGCTCCTACGAGCAGTACTTC. The full variable domain, with the rest looked up from reference TRBV7-8 and TRBJ2-7, is GAGVSQSPRYKVAKRGQDVALRCDPISGHVSLFWYQQALGQGPEFLTYFQNEAQLDKSGLPSDRFFAERPEGSVSTLKIQRTQQEDSAVYLCASSPRDSSYEQYFGPGTRLTVT.

Concerning this clone: Additional DNA sequences in this sample encode the identical CDR3. The V gene is TRBV6-1, the J gene TRBJ1-5; tentatively, D is TRBD1 (5 bases). The V end was cut by 5 bases, the J end by 0 bases, with 11 bases between. The germline CDR1 and CDR2 sequences are MNHNS and SASEGT. This CDR3 is 15 amino acids long. The CDR3 DNA reads as TGTGCCAGCAGTCCTCAGGGATATAGCAATCAGCCCCAGCATTTT. Its protein is CASSPQGYSNQPQHF.

This rearrangement joins TRBV9 to TRBJ1-1; perhaps TRBD1 as D (5 bases). CDR1 and CDR2 (germline): SGDLS, YYNGEE. This CDR3 comprises 13 residues. V lost 3 bases to trimming and J lost 4 bases, with 10 bases between them. CDR3 residues: CASSDWGSTEAFF. The CDR3 coding sequence is TGTGCCAGCAGCGATTGGGGGAGCACTGAAGCTTTCTTT.